The next 30 T cell receptor beta chains were all read from a single sample in a study of T cells in Graves' hyperthyroidism and ophthalmopathy. Amplification of TCR beta CDR3 regions was performed using RNA transcripts as template. The HTBI primer set was used in a first-round RT-PCR of the TCR CDR3. TCRdb reprocessed the multiplex PCR reads via MiXCR and lists one record per CDR3 protein. The sample carries about 640,000 distinct CDR3 sequences, more than 20% recorded once. The sequencing input was blood. The source of these receptors is a man aged 25 to 45 with Graves' ophthalmopathy.

As to this clonotype: The junction and the germline gene differ at one end; a read error may be behind it. The V and J genes are TRBV5-4 and TRBJ2-7; D possibly corresponds to TRBD1 (7 bases). The germline gives CDR1 SGHNT, CDR2 YYREEE (reference sequence). CDR3 size: 14 residues. CDR3 in amino acids: CASSQASQGGEQYF. The CDR3 bases are TGCGCCAGCAGCCAAGCTAGCCAGGGGGGCGAGCAGTACTTC.

This clonotype was counted at least ten times. The genes are TRBV3-1 and TRBJ2-7; D remains ambiguous. CDR1 and CDR2 (germline): LGHDT, YNNKEL (reference sequence). V was shortened by 3 bases and J by 0 bases, with 3 bases between the two germline ends. CDR3 length: 12 amino acids. The CDR3 here is CASSHASYEQYF. The CDR3 nucleotides read TGTGCCAGCAGCCACGCCTCCTACGAGCAGTACTTC.

This clonotype was seen many times. The chain has TRBV5-1 and TRBJ2-3, with a possible D match to TRBD1 (5 bases). The CDR3 is made up of 12 amino acids. Trimming pared 5 bases from V and 6 bases from J, leaving 10 bases between. Germline V CDR1 and CDR2: SGHRS, YFSETQ. The CDR3 loop reads CASRDTADTQYF. For the CDR3, the DNA is TGCGCCAGCAGGGACACGGCGGATACGCAGTATTTT.

This clonotype was observed at least ten times. This chain links TRBV11-3 with TRBJ2-1; a weak D match, TRBD1 (6 bases). Trimming removed 1 base from V and 3 bases from J, with 16 bases in between. The CDR3 length is 17 residues. CDR1 and CDR2 from the germline V gene are SGHNT and YENEEA. The CDR3 sequence: CASSLGRSGAIYNEQFF. DNA of the CDR3: TGTGCCAGCAGCTTAGGTCGGTCAGGGGCCATCTACAATGAGCAGTTCTTC.

The genes are TRBV19 and TRBJ1-2; tentative D call: TRBD1 (5 bases). V gave up 10 bases and J gave up 2 bases, with 14 bases separating them. Germline V gene sequence: CDR1 LNHDA, CDR2 SQIVND (reference sequence). This CDR3 region has 13 residues. In nucleotides, the CDR3 is TGTGCCACCACTCCCCAGGGAAACTATGGCTACACCTTC. This gives the protein CATTPQGNYGYTF.

This clonotype has at least ten counts. The CDR3 DNA sequence: TGTGCCAGCAGTCTACCCAATAGCGGGAGTGCCTACGAGCAGTACTTC. Translation: CASSLPNSGSAYEQYF. The chain employs TRBV28 and TRBJ2-7; 9 nucleotides match TRBD2. Unmatched junction bases numbered 10, after V lost 5 bases and J lost 2 bases. This CDR3 has 16 residues. CDR1 and CDR2 (germline): MDHEN, SYDVKM.

Only a few counts were recorded for this clonotype. The V and J genes are TRBV29-1 and TRBJ2-7; D perhaps matches TRBD1 (5 bases). This CDR3 is built from 13 residues. CDR1 and CDR2 from the germline V gene are SQVTM and ANQGSEA. Trimming stripped 5 bases from V and 2 bases from J, with 13 bases between. The CDR3: CSVTGAATYEQYF. CDR3 nucleotides: TGCAGCGTTACAGGTGCCGCTACCTACGAGCAGTACTTC.

This clonotype occurred many times. The V and J genes are TRBV3-1 and TRBJ1-1; no clear D. Trimming left V 3 bases short and J 5 bases short, with 13 bases between. Germline loops: CDR1 LGHDT, CDR2 YNNKEL (reference sequence). The CDR3 sequence is 14 residues long. The chain's CDR3 is CASSHGSLRTEAFF. As DNA, the CDR3 is TGTGCCAGCAGCCACGGGAGTTTGAGGACTGAAGCTTTCTTT.

This clonotype was counted only a few times. The chain joins TRBV2 to TRBJ2-7; D is perhaps TRBD1 (5 bases). This CDR3 comprises 18 residues. Germline CDR1 is SNHLY and CDR2 is FYNNEI. Trimming removed 6 bases from V and 0 bases from J, with 24 bases in between. The CDR3, as DNA: TGTGCCAGCAGCGAGGTAGGGGCCAAGGGGTATAGCTCCTACGAGCAGTACTTC. This gives the protein CASSEVGAKGYSSYEQYF.

This clonotype was seen ten or more times. The V call is TRBV27, the J call TRBJ2-1, with D possibly matching TRBD2 (6 bases). The CDR3 extends over 15 amino acids. Germline-derived CDR1 and CDR2 are MNHEY and SMNVEV (reference sequence). Trimming stripped 5 bases from V and 1 base from J, with 12 bases between. The CDR3 spells CASSPRDWSYNEQFF. For the CDR3, the DNA is TGTGCCAGCAGTCCCCGGGACTGGTCCTACAATGAGCAGTTCTTC.

This clonotype has more than one count but fewer than ten. V and J are TRBV6-1 and TRBJ2-7; D is undetermined. The CDR3 runs 13 residues. Germline V lookup: CDR1 MNHNS, CDR2 SASEGT. Deletions cut 3 bases from V and 5 bases from J, with 11 bases between. The DNA of the CDR3 is TGTGCCAGCAGTGATGAAAGGAGTGACGAGCAGTACTTC. Encoded protein: CASSDERSDEQYF.

The chain carries TRBV13 and TRBJ2-3, with 15 positions matching TRBD2. Germline CDR1 and CDR2: PRHDT and FYEKMQ (reference sequence). The CDR3 has 19 residues. V shed 5 bases and J 2 bases; nucleotides not matched to a gene: 11. CDR3 sequence (DNA): TGTGCCAGCAGCATAAGGTCGGGACTAGCGGGAGGACCCACAGATACGCAGTATTTT. It encodes CASSIRSGLAGGPTDTQYF.

This clonotype occurred a few times. The chain carries TRBV27 and TRBJ2-7; TRBD2 is a possible D gene (6 bases). The V gene lost 3 bases and the J gene lost 4 bases, with 13 bases spanning the gap. The CDR3 runs 14 residues. Germline values: CDR1 MNHEY, CDR2 SMNVEV (reference sequence). CDR3 nucleotides: TGTGCCAGCAGTTTGGGCGGGATAGGATACGAGCAGTACTTC. Translated, it gives CASSLGGIGYEQYF.

This clonotype was counted many times. The genes are TRBV28 and TRBJ2-1; no clear D. Germline assignment: CDR1 MDHEN and CDR2 SYDVKM. CDR3 length equals 16 residues. The V end lost 6 bases, the J end lost 5 bases, and 20 bases lay between the germline ends. The CDR3 protein is CASRKRPRQWDNEQFF. The CDR3 DNA reads TGTGCCAGCAGAAAGAGGCCTAGACAATGGGACAATGAGCAGTTCTTC.

The chain carries TRBV6-1 and TRBJ2-5; 10 bases match TRBD1. The trim removed 4 bases at V and 4 bases at J, leaving 9 bases unmatched. The CDR3 is 16 residues long. CDR1 MNHNS and CDR2 SASEGT come from the germline V gene. This chain's CDR3 is CASSAPPTGGGETQYF. For the CDR3, the DNA is TGTGCCAGCAGTGCACCCCCGACAGGGGGCGGAGAGACCCAGTACTTC.

This clonotype was seen a single time. V gene TRBV6-2 or TRBV6-3 combines with J gene TRBJ2-5; D may correspond to TRBD1 or TRBD2 (6 bases each). Germline CDR1 is MNHEY and CDR2 is SVGEGT. V lost 0 bases, J lost 12 bases, and 17 bases lay in between. This CDR3 has 14 amino acids. The CDR3 nucleotides are TGTGCCAGCAGTTACTCCCAGGGAGGAAGGGGGGAGTACTTC. Encoded protein: CASSYSQGGRGEYF.

This clonotype was observed many times. V usage is TRBV11-2 and J usage is TRBJ2-1; 9 positions match TRBD1. Trimming cost V 6 bases and J 9 bases; bases outside gene matches: 6. Germline V CDR1 and CDR2: SGHAT, FQNNGV. The CDR3 is 13 residues long. CDR3 coding DNA: TGTGCCAGCAGACGTGACAGGGGGACTGAGCAGTTCTTC. Encoded protein: CASRRDRGTEQFF.

V gene TRBV4-1 combines with J gene TRBJ2-2, with 12 bases identical to TRBD2. With V trimmed by 0 bases and J by 7 bases, 9 bases remained unmatched. The CDR3 is 18 amino acids. Germline V gives CDR1 MGHRA, CDR2 YSYEKL. CDR3 residues: CASSQEFPLAGGNGELFF. Written as DNA, the CDR3 is TGCGCCAGCAGCCAAGAATTCCCCCTAGCGGGAGGGAACGGGGAGCTGTTTTTT.

With respect to this clonotype: Here the CDR3 omits its conserved ending phenylalanine or tryptophan, so a read error is the likely source. This chain connects TRBV12-3 or TRBV12-4 to TRBJ2-1, with 12 bases that match TRBD2. CDR3 size: 18 residues. With 5 bases clipped from V and 2 bases from J, the junction kept 10 bases outside the gene matches. The CDR3 DNA reads as TGTGCCAGCAGTAAATCACAATGGACTAGCGGGACCTACAATGAGCAGTTCCTC. It codes for CASSKSQWTSGTYNEQFL.

The CDR3 nucleotides read TGTGCCAGCAGGGGGACAGGCGGGTTCACTGAAGCTTTCTTT. The encoded protein is CASRGTGGFTEAFF. The chain carries TRBV6-1 and TRBJ1-1; TRBD1 matches at 8 bases. The ends lost 6 bases at V and 4 bases at J; junction bases unmatched: 7. Germline values: CDR1 MNHNS, CDR2 SASEGT. This CDR3 has 14 amino acids.

The chain is built from TRBV11-2 and TRBJ2-3, with TRBD1 matching over 7 bases. The CDR3 totals 17 residues. CDR1 SGHAT and CDR2 FQNNGV come from the germline V gene. Germline trimming cut 2 bases from V and 2 bases from J; bases unmatched to any gene: 10. CDR3 bases: TGTGCCAGCAGCTTAACCGGGACAGAGAGGTCCACAGATACGCAGTATTTT. As protein: CASSLTGTERSTDTQYF.

The rearrangement links TRBV5-1 to TRBJ2-1; 12 positions match TRBD2. Looked up from germline, CDR1 is SGHRS and CDR2 is YFSETQ. This CDR3 has 16 residues. After removal of 8 bases from V and 4 bases from J, the junction contained 10 bases not matched to a gene. In DNA, the CDR3 is TGCGCCAGTCAGACTAGCGGGAGAAGGGTTTACAATGAGCAGTTCTTC. Translating gives CASQTSGRRVYNEQFF. Full variable domain (missing parts from reference TRBV5-1 and TRBJ2-1): KAGVTQTPRYLIKTRGQQVTLSCSPISGHRSVSWYQQTPGQGLQFLFEYFSETQRNKGNFPGRFSGRQFSNSRSEMNVSTLELGDSALYLCASQTSGRRVYNEQFFGPGTRLTVL.

This clonotype showed up just a few times. The CDR3 loop reads CASSQGVGHNSYEQYF. The CDR3 DNA sequence: TGTGCCAGCAGCCAGGGGGTGGGACACAACTCCTACGAGCAGTACTTC. The chain carries TRBV3-1 and TRBJ2-7, with TRBD1 as a possible D gene (6 bases). The germline V and J ends were trimmed by 3 bases and 0 bases, with 15 bases remaining between them. The CDR3 runs 16 residues. Germline CDR1 reads LGHDT; CDR2 reads YNNKEL (reference sequence).

A few counts support this clonotype. The chain uses TRBV7-3 and TRBJ2-6; no clear D. The CDR3 is made up of 17 amino acids. V was clipped by 3 bases and J by 1 base, with 13 bases between them. Germline CDR1 reads SGHTA; CDR2 reads FQGTGA. The CDR3 DNA follows: TGTGCCAGCAGCTTCCACAAAACAGAGTCTGGGGCCAACGTCCTGACTTTC. Translation: CASSFHKTESGANVLTF. Supplemented by reference TRBV7-3 and TRBJ2-6, the full variable domain reads GAGVSQTPSNKVTEKGKYVELRCDPISGHTALYWYRQSLGQGPEFLIYFQGTGAADDSGLPNDRFFAVRPEGSVSTLKIQRTERGDSAVYLCASSFHKTESGANVLTFGAGSRLTVL.

The chain couples TRBV7-8 to TRBJ1-5; D is perhaps TRBD1 (5 bases). CDR1 is SGHVS and CDR2 is FQNEAQ in the germline V gene. V was pared by 4 bases and J by 7 bases, with 20 bases between. This CDR3 comprises 16 residues. The CDR3 sequence: CASSSGLGRGGQPQHF. In nucleotides, the CDR3 is TGTGCCAGCAGCTCGGGACTAGGACGGGGAGGCCAGCCCCAGCATTTT.

The chain links TRBV15 to TRBJ2-5, with a tentative D call TRBD1 (5 bases). Germline assignment: CDR1 LNHNV and CDR2 YYDKDF (reference sequence). V lost 5 bases to trimming and J lost 7 bases, with 20 bases between them. The CDR3 spans 15 residues. Here the CDR3 DNA reads TGTGCCACCAGCTGGGGCCAAGGGCAGGGCGGGACCCAGTACTTC. Its translation is CATSWGQGQGGTQYF.

The chain has TRBV6-2 or TRBV6-3 and TRBJ2-7, with TRBD2 identical over 8 bases. Germline assignment: CDR1 MNHEY and CDR2 SVGEGT. The length of the CDR3 is 12 residues. V was pared by 10 bases and J by 6 bases, with 8 bases of the junction left unmatched. The CDR3 sequence is CATRGGRREQYF. The CDR3 DNA sequence: TGTGCCACCCGCGGCGGGAGGCGCGAGCAGTACTTC.

This clonotype showed up just a few times. The genes are TRBV6-5 and TRBJ1-5; D is possibly TRBD1 (5 bases). The CDR3 is 12 amino acids. Germline CDR1 is MNHEY and CDR2 is SVGAGI. The germline V and J ends were trimmed by 2 bases and 11 bases, with 10 bases remaining between them. CDR3 region: CASSYGGEAQHF. CDR3 nucleotides: TGTGCCAGCAGTTACGGGGGGGAGGCCCAGCATTTT.

In this sample, this clonotype turned up many times. The V and J genes are TRBV12-3 or TRBV12-4 and TRBJ2-3; 13 bases fit TRBD2. CDR3 length equals 16 residues. J lost 4 bases, V lost 6 bases, and 7 bases had no gene match. In DNA form, the CDR3 reads TGTGCCAGCAGAGAACTAGCGGGAGGGTTCGCAGATACGCAGTATTTT. This encodes CASRELAGGFADTQYF.

In regard to this clonotype: Germline and junction disagree at one end, which may indicate a read error. The J gene is TRBJ2-7, the V gene TRBV5-4; D not certain. Per the germline V gene, CDR1 is SGHNT and CDR2 is YYREEE (reference sequence). The CDR3 contains 13 residues. The CDR3 sequence: CASSLKGSHEQYF. CDR3 in DNA: TGTGCCAGCAGCTTGAAGGGCTCCCACGAGCAGTACTTC.